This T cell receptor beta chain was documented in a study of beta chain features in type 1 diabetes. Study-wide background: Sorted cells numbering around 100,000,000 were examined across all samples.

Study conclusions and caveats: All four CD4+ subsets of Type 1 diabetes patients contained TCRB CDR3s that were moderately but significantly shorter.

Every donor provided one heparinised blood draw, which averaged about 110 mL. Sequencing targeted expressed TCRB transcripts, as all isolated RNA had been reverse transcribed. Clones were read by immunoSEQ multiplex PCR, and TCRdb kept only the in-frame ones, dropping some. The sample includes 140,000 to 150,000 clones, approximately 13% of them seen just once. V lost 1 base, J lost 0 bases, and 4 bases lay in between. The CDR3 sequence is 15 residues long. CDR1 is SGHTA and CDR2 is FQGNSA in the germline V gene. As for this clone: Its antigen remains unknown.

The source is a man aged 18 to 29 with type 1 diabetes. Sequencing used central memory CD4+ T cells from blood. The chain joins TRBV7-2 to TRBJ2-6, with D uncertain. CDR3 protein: CASSLGTSGANVLTF. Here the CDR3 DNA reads TGTGCCAGCAGCTTAGGTACCTCTGGGGCCAACGTCCTGACTTTC. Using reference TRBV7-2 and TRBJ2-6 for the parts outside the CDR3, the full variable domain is GAGVSQSPSNKVTEKGKDVELRCDPISGHTALYWYRQSLGQGLEFLIYFQGNSAPDKSGLPSDRFSAERTGGSVSTLTIQRTQQEDSAVYLCASSLGTSGANVLTFGAGSRLTVL.